This T cell receptor beta chain came from a study of early T cells in non-severe SARS-CoV-2 infection (dated by TCRdb to 2020 to 2022). The study in broad terms: Because TCR sequencing was done on bulk RNA from unsorted whole blood, the alpha and beta chains could not be paired. The research as a whole found: VDJdb matching was skewed toward anti-spike CD8 responses, so virus-specific expansions were likely underestimated and private and CD4 specificities were missed.

Worth noting for this clonotype: Its antigen is not yet known. No much larger clonotype is one base removed from it; base qualities were not supplied.

Reading the germline V gene gives CDR1 ENHRY and CDR2 SYGVKD. V and J lose 1 base and 3 bases, and a span of 6 bases separates them. Taken from cysteine to phenylalanine, the CDR3 has 13 residues. Only the CDR3 DNA stays, 39 bases, in frame from base 1. Library preparation used 5' RACE. TCRdb shows the sequencer as NextSeq 500. The TCR library protocol attached unique molecular identifiers to individual cDNA molecules to correct for sequencing error and PCR bias. TCR alpha and beta chains were both sequenced, and the abundances of alpha and beta sequences in each sample were closely correlated with each other. Processing in the source paper ran as follows. V gene, J gene and CDR3 annotation of TCR sequences was performed with Decombinator V4. Expanded TCRs were defined as changing significantly between any two time points under a Poisson model with p below 0.0001. TCR abundances were normalised to the total number of TCRs sequenced per sample and expressed as counts per million. TRAV1-2 paired with TRAJ12, TRAJ20 or TRAJ33 defined MAIT TCRs, while TRAV10 paired with TRAJ18 defined iNKT TCRs. A search of VDJdb, accessed on 1 November 2021, was run for TCRs annotated to CMV, EBV and SARS-CoV-2, with TCRs annotated for multiple antigens excluded. TCRdb itself trimmed the public reads at Q25 with fastp, ran MiXCR and retained productive beta chains. Entries are consolidated by CDR3 protein sequence, retaining the most common genes and DNA. The V and J calls shown here were made by TCRdb, not taken from the authors' results. The sample records tens of thousands of distinct CDR3 sequences, 9.5% to 13% of which are singletons. Clones ranked in the top ten supply less than 10% of the sample.

Set within a cohort of healthcare workers in London, UK, this nested case-control study involved weekly PCR testing of nasopharyngeal swabs along with blood sampling. Healthcare workers were recruited during the week of the UK lockdown, between 23 and 31 March 2020, and followed weekly for up to roughly 15 weeks. This clonotype was obtained from an adult who was a healthcare worker with PCR-confirmed SARS-CoV-2 infection or an uninfected control (not recorded which). The source was whole blood, collected at baseline. This chain joins TRBV10-3 to TRBJ1-1; the D gene cannot be named for sure. The nucleotide sequence reads as follows: TGTGCCATCAGTGAGTTAAGGGACACTGAAGCTTTCTTT. Its translation is CAISELRDTEAFF.